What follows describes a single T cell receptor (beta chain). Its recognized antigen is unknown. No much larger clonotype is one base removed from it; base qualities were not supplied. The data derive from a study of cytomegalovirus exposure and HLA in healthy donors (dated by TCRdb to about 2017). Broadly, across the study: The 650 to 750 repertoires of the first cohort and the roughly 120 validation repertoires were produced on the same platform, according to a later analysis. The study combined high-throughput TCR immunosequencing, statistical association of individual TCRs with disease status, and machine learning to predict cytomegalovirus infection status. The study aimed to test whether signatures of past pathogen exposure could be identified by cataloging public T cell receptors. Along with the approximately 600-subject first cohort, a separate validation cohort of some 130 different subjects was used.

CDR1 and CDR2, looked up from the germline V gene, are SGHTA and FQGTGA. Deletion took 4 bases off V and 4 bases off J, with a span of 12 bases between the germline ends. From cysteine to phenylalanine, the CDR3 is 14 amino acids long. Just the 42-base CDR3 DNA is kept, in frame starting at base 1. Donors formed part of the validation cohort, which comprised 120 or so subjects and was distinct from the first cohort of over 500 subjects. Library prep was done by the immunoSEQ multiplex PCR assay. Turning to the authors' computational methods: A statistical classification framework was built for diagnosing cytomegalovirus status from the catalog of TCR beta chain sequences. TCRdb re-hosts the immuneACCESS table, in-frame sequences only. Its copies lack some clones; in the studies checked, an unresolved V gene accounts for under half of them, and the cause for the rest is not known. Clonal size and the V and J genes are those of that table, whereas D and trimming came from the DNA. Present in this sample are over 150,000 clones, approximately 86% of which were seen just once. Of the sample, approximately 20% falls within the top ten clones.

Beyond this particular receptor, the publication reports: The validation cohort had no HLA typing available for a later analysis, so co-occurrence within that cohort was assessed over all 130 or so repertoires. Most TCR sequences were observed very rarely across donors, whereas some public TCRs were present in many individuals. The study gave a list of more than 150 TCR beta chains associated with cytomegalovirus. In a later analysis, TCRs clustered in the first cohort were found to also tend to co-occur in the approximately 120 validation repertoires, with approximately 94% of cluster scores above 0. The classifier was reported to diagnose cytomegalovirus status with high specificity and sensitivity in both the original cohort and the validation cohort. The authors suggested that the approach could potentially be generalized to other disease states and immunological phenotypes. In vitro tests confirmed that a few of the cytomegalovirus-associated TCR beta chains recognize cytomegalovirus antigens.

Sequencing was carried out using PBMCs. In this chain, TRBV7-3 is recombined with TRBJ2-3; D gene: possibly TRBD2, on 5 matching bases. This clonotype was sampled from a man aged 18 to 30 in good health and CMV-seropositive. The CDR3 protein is CASSSSTGADTQYF. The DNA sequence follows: TGTGCCAGCAGCTCTAGTACCGGGGCAGATACGCAGTATTTT.